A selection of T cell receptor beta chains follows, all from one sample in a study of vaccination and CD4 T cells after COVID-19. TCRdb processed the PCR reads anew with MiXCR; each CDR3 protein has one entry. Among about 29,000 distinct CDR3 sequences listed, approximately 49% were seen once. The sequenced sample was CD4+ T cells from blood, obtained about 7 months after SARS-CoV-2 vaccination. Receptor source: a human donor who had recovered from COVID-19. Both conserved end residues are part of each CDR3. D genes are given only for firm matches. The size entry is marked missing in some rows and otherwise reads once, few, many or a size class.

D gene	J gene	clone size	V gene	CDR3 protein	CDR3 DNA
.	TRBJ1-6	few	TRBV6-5	CASSYSRTANSPLHF	TGTGCCAGCAGTTACTCGCGGACGGCTAATTCACCCCTCCACTTT
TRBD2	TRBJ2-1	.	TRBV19	CASSTFRRGGRAEQFF	TGTGCCAGTAGCACCTTTCGAAGGGGCGGGAGGGCTGAGCAGTTCTTC
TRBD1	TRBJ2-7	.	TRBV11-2	CASSGQQGSSYEQYF	TGTGCCAGCAGCGGCCAACAGGGGAGCTCCTACGAGCAGTACTTC
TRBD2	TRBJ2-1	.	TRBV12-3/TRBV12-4	CASSFTGLAGVDEQFF	TGTGCCAGCAGTTTCACGGGACTAGCGGGAGTGGACGAGCAGTTCTTC
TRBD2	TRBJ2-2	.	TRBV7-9	CASSLSGRVDTGELFF	TGTGCCAGCAGCCTAAGCGGGAGGGTCGACACCGGGGAGCTGTTTTTT
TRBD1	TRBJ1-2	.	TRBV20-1	CSVPISPPQGAYYGYTF	TGCAGTGTCCCGATCTCTCCCCCGCAGGGGGCATACTATGGCTACACCTTC
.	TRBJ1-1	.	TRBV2	CASSTGTPTEAFF	TGTGCCAGCAGCACCGGGACACCAACTGAAGCTTTCTTT
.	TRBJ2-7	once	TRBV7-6	CASSLGGAVEEQYF	TGTGCCAGCAGCCTTGGAGGGGCCGTGGAGGAGCAGTACTTC
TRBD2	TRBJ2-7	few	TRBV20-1	CSARDQPAGGSQLPHYEQYF	TGCAGTGCTAGAGATCAACCGGCGGGAGGGTCTCAATTACCACACTACGAGCAGTACTTC
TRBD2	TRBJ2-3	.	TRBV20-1	CSATAGYSDTQYF	TGCAGTGCTACAGCGGGATACTCAGATACGCAGTATTTT
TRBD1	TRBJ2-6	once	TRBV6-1	CASSEAQGDGANVLTF	TGTGCCAGCAGTGAAGCACAGGGGGATGGGGCCAACGTCCTGACTTTC
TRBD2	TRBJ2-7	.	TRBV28	CASSLYLGTSGRKPSYEQYF	TGTGCCAGCAGTTTATATCTAGGGACTAGCGGGCGTAAACCCTCCTACGAGCAGTACTTC
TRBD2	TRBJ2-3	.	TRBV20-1	CSASSWNIGTSSTDTQYF	TGCAGTGCTAGTTCTTGGAATATCGGGACTAGTAGCACAGATACGCAGTATTTT
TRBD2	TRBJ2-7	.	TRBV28	CASTLTSGALKQYF	TGTGCCAGCACCTTGACTAGCGGGGCTTTGAAGCAGTACTTC
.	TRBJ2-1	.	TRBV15	CATSRDFWLYNEQFF	TGTGCCACCAGCAGAGATTTCTGGCTCTACAATGAGCAGTTCTTC
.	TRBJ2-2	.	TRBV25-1	CASSARTPGELFF	TGTGCCAGCAGTGCTCGGACTCCCGGGGAGCTGTTTTTT
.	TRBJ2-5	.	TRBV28	CASSQQGYQETQYF	TGTGCCAGCAGCCAGCAGGGGTACCAAGAGACCCAGTACTTC
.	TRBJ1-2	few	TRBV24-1	CATSITGVDGYTF	TGTGCCACCAGCATAACAGGTGTAGATGGCTACACCTTC
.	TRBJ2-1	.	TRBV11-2	CASSPALSYNEQFF	TGTGCCAGCAGCCCGGCCCTGTCCTACAATGAGCAGTTCTTC
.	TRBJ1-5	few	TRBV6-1	CASSGVGGLGQPQHF	TGTGCCAGCAGTGGGGTAGGGGGGTTGGGCCAGCCCCAGCATTTT
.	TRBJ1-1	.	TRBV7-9	CASSFDRWNTEAFF	TGTGCCAGCAGCTTTGATAGGTGGAACACTGAAGCTTTCTTT
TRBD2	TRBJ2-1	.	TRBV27	CASSRKVAGEPRDEQFF	TGTGCCAGCAGTCGAAAAGTAGCGGGAGAACCTCGGGATGAGCAGTTCTTC
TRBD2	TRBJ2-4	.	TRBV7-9	CASSLAQLAVAKNIQYF	TGTGCCAGCAGCTTAGCGCAACTAGCGGTAGCCAAAAACATTCAGTACTTC
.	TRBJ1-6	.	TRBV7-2	CASSLGVSPLHF	TGTGCCAGCAGCTTAGGGGTTTCACCCCTCCACTTT
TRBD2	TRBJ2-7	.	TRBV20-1	CSASRWEGQYEQYF	TGCAGTGCTAGTAGGTGGGAGGGCCAGTACGAGCAGTACTTC
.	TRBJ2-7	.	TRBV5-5	CASSLGRITYEQYF	TGTGCCAGCAGCTTGGGACGGATCACCTACGAGCAGTACTTC
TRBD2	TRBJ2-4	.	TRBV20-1	CSARGTSGNWLAKNIQYF	TGCAGTGCACGTGGGACTAGCGGGAACTGGCTAGCCAAAAACATTCAGTACTTC
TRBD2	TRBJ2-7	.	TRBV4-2	CASSHTGTSGKYEQYF	TGTGCCAGCAGCCATACTGGGACTAGCGGGAAGTACGAGCAGTACTTC
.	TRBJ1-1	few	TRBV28	CASSGFRREAFF	TGTGCCAGCAGTGGTTTCCGCCGCGAAGCTTTCTTT
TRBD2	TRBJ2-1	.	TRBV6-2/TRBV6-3	CASSYVSGLAVPGDNEQFF	TGTGCCAGCAGTTACGTCTCAGGACTAGCCGTTCCAGGAGACAATGAGCAGTTCTTC
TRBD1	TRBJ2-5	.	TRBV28	CASSNYRGQETQYF	TGTGCCAGCAGTAACTACAGGGGCCAAGAGACCCAGTACTTC
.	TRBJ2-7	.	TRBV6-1	CASSEGRSSYEQYF	TGTGCCAGCAGTGAGGGCAGGAGCTCCTACGAGCAGTACTTC
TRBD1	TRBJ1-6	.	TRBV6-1	CASSRQGVNSPLHF	TGTGCCAGCAGTCGACAGGGGGTCAATTCACCCCTCCACTTT
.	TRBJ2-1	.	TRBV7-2	CASSPSGIRGNEQFF	TGTGCCAGCAGCCCCTCCGGGATAAGGGGCAATGAGCAGTTCTTC
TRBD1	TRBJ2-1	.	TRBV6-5	CASSYLSQGAGYNEQFF	TGTGCCAGCAGTTACTTATCACAGGGGGCAGGCTACAATGAGCAGTTCTTC
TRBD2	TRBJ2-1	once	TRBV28	CASNQGLDEQFF	TGTGCCAGCAACCAGGGACTAGATGAGCAGTTCTTC
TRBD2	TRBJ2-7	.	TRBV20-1	CSARKPGLAGYEQYF	TGCAGTGCTAGGAAACCGGGACTAGCGGGCTACGAGCAGTACTTC
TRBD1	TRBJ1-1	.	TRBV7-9	CASSRQGVTEAFF	TGTGCCAGCAGCCGACAGGGAGTTACTGAAGCTTTCTTT
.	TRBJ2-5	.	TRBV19	CASSITGPGEETQYF	TGTGCCAGTAGTATAACGGGCCCAGGGGAAGAGACCCAGTACTTC
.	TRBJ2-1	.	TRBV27	CASSLKGDEQFF	TGTGCCAGCAGTTTAAAAGGGGATGAGCAGTTCTTC
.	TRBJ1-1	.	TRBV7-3	CASSLEGRTEAFF	TGTGCCAGCAGCTTAGAGGGAAGGACTGAAGCTTTCTTT
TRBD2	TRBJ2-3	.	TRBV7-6	CASSRGTSEDTQYF	TGTGCCAGCAGCCGAGGGACTAGCGAAGATACGCAGTATTTT
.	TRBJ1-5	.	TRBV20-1	CSARDLEGRINQPQHF	TGCAGTGCTAGAGATCTAGAGGGGCGGATCAATCAGCCCCAGCATTTT
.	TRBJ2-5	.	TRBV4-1	CASSRTPGETQYF	TGCGCCAGCAGCCGAACTCCCGGGGAGACCCAGTACTTC
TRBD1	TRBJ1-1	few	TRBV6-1	CASTPGGHEAFF	TGTGCCAGCACTCCAGGGGGACACGAAGCTTTCTTT
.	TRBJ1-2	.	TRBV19	CASATPDGGRKYGYTF	TGTGCCAGCGCGACTCCGGACGGGGGGCGTAAATATGGCTACACCTTC